A single sample is the source of the 5 T cell receptor beta chains below, sequenced in a study of spatial heterogeneity in lung cancer. In TCRdb, the 5' RACE reads were re-called with MiXCR into one record per CDR3 protein. The table has approximately 6,000 distinct CDR3 sequences, roughly 8% seen once. Sample time point: sample taken at primary tumor resection. The sequenced sample was normal lung tissue next to the tumor, obtained at surgery. The receptor set was obtained from a female donor with early-stage non-small cell lung cancer.

The sample holds a few counts of this clonotype. The chain carries TRBV19 and TRBJ2-7; perhaps TRBD1 as D (6 bases). Trimming pared 4 bases from V and 3 bases from J, leaving 10 bases between. Germline CDR1 is LNHDA and CDR2 is SQIVND (reference sequence). This CDR3 is 13 amino acids long. The CDR3 sequence is CASSTGTLYEQYF. CDR3 DNA: TGTGCCAGTAGTACCGGGACACTCTACGAGCAGTACTTC.

The chain carries TRBV28 and TRBJ2-2, with 10 bases fitting TRBD2. The junction had 8 bases not matched to a gene; V was cut back by 4 bases and J by 6 bases. Germline V gene sequence: CDR1 MDHEN, CDR2 SYDVKM. This CDR3 spans 16 amino acids. The CDR3 loop is CASSSEAGGMAGELFF. In nucleotides, the CDR3 is TGTGCCAGCAGTTCCGAAGCGGGGGGGATGGCCGGGGAGCTGTTTTTT.

This sequence joins TRBV6-2 or TRBV6-3 and TRBJ2-1; 10 bases agree with TRBD2. The V gene end was trimmed by 5 bases and the J gene end by 3 bases; junction bases not matched to a gene: 7. This CDR3 has 16 residues. Germline loops: CDR1 MNHEY, CDR2 SVGEGT. CDR3 DNA sequence: TGTGCCAGCAGTCCAGAGAGCGGGGGGGTCTACAATGAGCAGTTCTTC. Translation gives CASSPESGGVYNEQFF.

This clonotype was counted many times. V and J are TRBV5-6 and TRBJ2-1; 8 bases line up with TRBD1. The V gene's germline CDR1 is SGHDT and CDR2 YYEEEE. Unmatched junction bases numbered 4, after V lost 1 base and J lost 7 bases. CDR3 length: 14 amino acids. The CDR3 DNA sequence: TGTGCCAGCAGCTTGCCAAACAGGGGGAATGAGCAGTTCTTC. This translates into CASSLPNRGNEQFF.

The J gene is TRBJ2-7, the V gene TRBV6-1; 8 bases are shared with TRBD1. The CDR3 is 13 residues long. After removal of 6 bases from V and 5 bases from J, the junction contained 6 bases not matched to a gene. Germline V gene lookup returns CDR1 MNHNS and CDR2 SASEGT. This chain's CDR3 is CASRRTGQNEQYF. The CDR3 DNA reads as TGTGCCAGCAGGAGGACAGGGCAAAACGAGCAGTACTTC.